The present TCR beta chain was sequenced within a study of cytomegalovirus exposure and HLA in healthy donors. For the study at large: A prior study identified some 100 million unique TCR beta sequences from 200 million or so T cells. Study observations and caveats: In a later analysis, several top co-occurrence clusters appeared linked to parvovirus B19, influenza, CMV and Epstein-Barr virus. A link between a missense DCLRE1C variant and TCR beta V- and J-gene trimming emerged from a later analysis. Approximately 18,000 TCR beta sequences were associated with HLA alleles at 0.05 false discovery rate in a later analysis.

PCR used 60 Vbeta primers and 13 Jbeta primers. The data were produced by immunoSEQ multiplex PCR, yet TCRdb's version contains in-frame clones alone and is incomplete. This sample has about 210,000 clones, with approximately 84% found just once. Concerning this clone itself: Its antigen is undetermined. A junction end diverges from the germline sequence, so it may reflect a read error.

The sample taken for sequencing was PBMCs. This receptor was taken from a girl aged 2 to 10 in good health and CMV-seronegative.

The DNA of the CDR3 is TGTGCCAGCGGTTTTGGCGGTTCCTACGAGCAGTACTTC. As protein: CASGFGGSYEQYF. The J gene is TRBJ2-7, the V gene TRBV27; D gene unclear. CDR3 length equals 13 residues. Germline CDR1 is MNHEY and CDR2 is SMNVEV (reference sequence).